This TCR beta chain derives from a study of beta chain features in type 1 diabetes. Study in general: Cell yields, gender and age were similar in healthy donors and patients. Regarding the study as a whole: Across all four CD4+ subsets, people with type 1 diabetes showed modestly shorter TCRB CDR3s. In type 1 diabetes patients, VDJ junctions had fewer insertions; deletions at these junctions were more frequent.

On this clone itself: The antigen remains undetermined.

cDNA synthesis used the whole RNA isolate, giving expressed TCRB sequences. The protocol was immunoSEQ multiplex PCR, while the TCRdb copy is restricted to in-frame clones and leaves out a portion. The table has around 41,000 clones, approximately 61% seen once. V lost 5 bases and J 2 bases, leaving 9 bases between the germline ends. CDR1 and CDR2 (germline): LNHNV, YYDKDF (reference sequence). This CDR3 spans 13 amino acids. This sequence joins TRBV15 and TRBJ1-2, with D perhaps matching TRBD1 (5 bases). This TCR was sampled from a man aged 25 to 40 with type 1 diabetes. Some clones in this sample may be carry-over from other donors' samples. Input material: Tregs from blood. The CDR3 spells CATSPDTNYGYTF. CDR3 DNA sequence: TGTGCCACCAGCCCGGACACAAACTATGGCTACACCTTC.